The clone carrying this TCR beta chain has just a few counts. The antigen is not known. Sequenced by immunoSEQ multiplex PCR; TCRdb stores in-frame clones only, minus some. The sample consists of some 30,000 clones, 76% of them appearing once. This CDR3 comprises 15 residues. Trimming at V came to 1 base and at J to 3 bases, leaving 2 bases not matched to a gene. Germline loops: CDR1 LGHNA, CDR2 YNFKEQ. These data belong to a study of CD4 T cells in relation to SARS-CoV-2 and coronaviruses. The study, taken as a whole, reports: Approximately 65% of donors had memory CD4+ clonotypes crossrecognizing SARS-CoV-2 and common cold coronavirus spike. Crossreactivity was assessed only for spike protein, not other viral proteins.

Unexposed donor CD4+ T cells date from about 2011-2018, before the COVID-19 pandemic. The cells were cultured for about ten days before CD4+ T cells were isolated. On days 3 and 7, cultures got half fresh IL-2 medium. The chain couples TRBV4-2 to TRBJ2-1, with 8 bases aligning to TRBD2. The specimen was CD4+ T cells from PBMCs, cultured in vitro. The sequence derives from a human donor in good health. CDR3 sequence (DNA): TGTGCCAGCAGCCAAGCCGGGGGGGACTACAATGAGCAGTTCTTC. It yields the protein CASSQAGGDYNEQFF.